This T cell receptor (beta chain) was recovered during a study of CD8+CD57+ T cells in acquired aplastic anemia. Study background: On average, sorted CD4+ and CD8+ cells gave roughly 2.9 ug of DNA. Healthy donor sequencing depth: 9 million to 10.8 million CD4+, some 12 million CD8+ reads. General study results and limits: Simpson's diversity of CD8+ cells was not significantly different in patients compared with controls. Overlapping CD8+ CDR3 repertoires of patients and controls contained around 30 shared sequences.

Genomic DNA templated the TCR beta VDJ and CDR3 profiling. One entry per CDR3 protein results from TCRdb running MiXCR on the reads. The sample holds fewer than 250,000 distinct CDR3 sequences; less than 65% are singletons and the top ten take roughly 15%. Trimming left V 0 bases short and J 6 bases short, with 15 bases between. CDR3 size: 15 residues. CDR1 and CDR2 from the germline V gene are LNHNV and YYDKDF (reference sequence). As concerns this clonotype: The target antigen is unknown.

The sequence was collected from a human donor in good health, serving as a control. Sample: sorted CD4+, CD8+, or CD8+CD57+ T cells (not recorded which) from PBMCs. The chain has TRBV15 and TRBJ2-7, with D possibly being TRBD1 or TRBD2 (5 bases each). The CDR3 spells CATSRDGVGDREQYF. CDR3 sequence (DNA): TGTGCCACCAGCAGAGATGGGGTTGGGGACCGCGAGCAGTACTTC.